This TCR beta chain emerged from a study of blood T cell repertoires in COVID-19. Overall study: Samples came from the United States, Italy and Spain, spanning acute and convalescent COVID-19. T cells, B-cell-depleted T cells, or PBMCs supplied cDNA or gDNA.

The V and J ends lost 10 bases and 4 bases respectively, with 16 bases between them. CDR3 length: 13 amino acids. Authors' methods: Estimation of nucleated cell counts was performed using reference gene primer amplification. Sequencing used immunoSEQ multiplex PCR; TCRdb keeps in-frame clones, though not all of them. That table supplies the V and J calls and clone size; D and trimming were determined from the DNA. Of around 230,000 clones in the sample, about 84% are singletons; the top ten hold 6% to 9.5%. Sequenced: peripheral blood. The genes are TRBV12-3 or TRBV12-4 and TRBJ1-2; D possibly corresponds to TRBD1 (5 bases). The clonotype comes from a woman of 80 years or more with acute or convalescent COVID-19. The CDR3 DNA is TGTGCCACCTCTCAAACAGGTCCCTATGGCTACACCTTC. Translating it yields CATSQTGPYGYTF.